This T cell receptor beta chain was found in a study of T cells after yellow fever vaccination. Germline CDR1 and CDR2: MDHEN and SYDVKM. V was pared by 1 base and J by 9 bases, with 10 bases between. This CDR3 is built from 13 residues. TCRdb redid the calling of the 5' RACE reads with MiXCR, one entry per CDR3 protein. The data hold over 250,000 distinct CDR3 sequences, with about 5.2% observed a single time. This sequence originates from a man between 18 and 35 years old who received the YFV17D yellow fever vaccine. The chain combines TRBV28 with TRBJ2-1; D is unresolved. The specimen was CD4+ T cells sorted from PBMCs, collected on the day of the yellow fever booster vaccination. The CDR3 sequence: CASSLYAFGEQFF. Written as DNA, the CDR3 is TGTGCCAGCAGTTTATATGCTTTTGGTGAGCAGTTCTTC.